This TCR beta chain emerged from a study of beta chain features in type 1 diabetes. Findings of the study overall: For Type 1 diabetes patients, all four CD4+ subsets carried TCRB CDR3s that were moderately but significantly shorter.

With regard to this clone: Its antigen is as yet unknown.

The V gene's germline CDR1 is SGHTA and CDR2 FQGNSA. The V end lost 2 bases, the J end lost 2 bases, and 9 bases lay between the germline ends. The CDR3 runs to 14 residues. What was sequenced were expressed TCRB transcripts, since all of the isolated RNA had been reverse transcribed. Libraries were prepared by immunoSEQ multiplex PCR; TCRdb keeps only in-frame clonotypes and omits some of them. Seen here are 230,000 or so clones, roughly 16% observed once, and the top ten hold 0.085%. The chain links TRBV7-2 to TRBJ2-5; D gene ambiguous. This TCR was recovered from a man aged 25-45 years with type 1 diabetes. The sequenced material came from naive CD4+ T cells from blood. The CDR3 nucleotides read TGTGCCAGCAGCTTATCATCTGTTCAAGAGACCCAGTACTTC. Protein: CASSLSSVQETQYF.